Each of the 18 T cell receptor beta chains below was sequenced from the same sample in a study of blood T cell repertoires in COVID-19. Only in-frame clones appear in the TCRdb table, and some are missing; sequencing was by immunoSEQ multiplex PCR. Of approximately 90,000 clones listed, 86% are singletons. What was sequenced was peripheral blood. The source of these receptors is a man in his fifties or sixties with acute or convalescent COVID-19.

The chain links TRBV6-4 to TRBJ2-1, with 14 bases fitting TRBD2. This CDR3 contains 15 residues. V shed 4 bases, J shed 9 bases, and the junction held 5 bases outside the gene matches. The germline gives CDR1 MRHNA, CDR2 SNTAGT. CDR3 residues: CASSAGLAGVGEQFF. DNA for the CDR3: TGTGCCAGCAGTGCGGGACTAGCGGGAGTGGGTGAGCAGTTCTTC.

The V gene is TRBV24-1, the J gene TRBJ2-3, with a possible D match to TRBD1 (5 bases). The CDR3 has 14 amino acids. Germline CDR1 is KGHDR and CDR2 is SFDVKD. Trimming took off 4 bases at V and 3 bases at J, with 10 bases between the two ends. Here the CDR3 DNA reads TGTGCCACCAGTGACGGCAGGGCTACAGATACGCAGTATTTT. As protein: CATSDGRATDTQYF.

The chain combines TRBV29-1 with TRBJ1-1, with 8 bases fitting TRBD1. Germline trimming cut 6 bases from V and 4 bases from J; bases unmatched to any gene: 7. This CDR3 comprises 13 residues. Germline assignment: CDR1 SQVTM and CDR2 ANQGSEA. The DNA for the CDR3 is TGCAGCGTATACAGGGGGATGAGCACTGAAGCTTTCTTT. Translation: CSVYRGMSTEAFF. The variable domain in full, completed from reference TRBV29-1 and TRBJ1-1, reads SAVISQKPSRDICQRGTSLTIQCQVDSQVTMMFWYRQQPGQSLTLIATANQGSEATYESGFVIDKFPISRPNLTFSTLTVSNMSPEDSSIYLCSVYRGMSTEAFFGQGTRLTVV.

This clone was seen just once. The V call is TRBV11-2, the J call TRBJ1-3; no clear D gene. The CDR3 has 14 amino acids. CDR1 and CDR2 from the germline V gene are SGHAT and FQNNGV. With 5 bases removed from V and 1 base from J, the gap between germline ends came to 9 bases. CDR3 sequence: CASSRTRSGNTIYF. The CDR3 coding sequence is TGTGCCAGCAGCCGAACCAGGTCTGGAAACACCATATATTTT.

The V gene is TRBV13, the J gene TRBJ1-4; D might be TRBD1 (6 bases). The V gene's germline CDR1 is PRHDT and CDR2 FYEKMQ (reference sequence). The CDR3 consists of 16 residues. Trimming shortened V by 5 bases and J by 5 bases, and 18 bases separated the two germline ends. The CDR3 nucleotides are TGTGCCAGCAGCCCCGGGACACCACCGGGCAATGAAAAACTGTTTTTT. It yields the protein CASSPGTPPGNEKLFF.

The CDR3 loop reads CASSKDRYYGYTF. The CDR3 DNA reads as TGTGCCAGCAGCAAAGACAGGTACTATGGCTACACCTTC. The chain joins TRBV12-3 or TRBV12-4 to TRBJ1-2, with D possibly TRBD1 on 6 matching bases. CDR3 length: 13 residues. Trimming pared 6 bases from V and 3 bases from J, leaving 11 bases between.

V and J are TRBV28 and TRBJ1-4; 8 bases are a match to TRBD1. CDR1 and CDR2 (germline): MDHEN, SYDVKM. CDR3 length: 15 amino acids. With V trimmed by 5 bases and J by 7 bases, 9 bases remained unmatched. The CDR3 coding sequence is TGTGCCAGCAGTCTACCGACAGGGGAGGGTGAAAAACTGTTTTTT. It is translated as CASSLPTGEGEKLFF.

This chain joins TRBV6-5 and TRBJ1-4; 7 nucleotides align to TRBD1. Germline CDR1 is MNHEY and CDR2 is SVGAGI. V shed 6 bases, J shed 5 bases, and the junction held 3 bases outside the gene matches. The CDR3 covers 13 residues. The CDR3 is CASSEGQNEKLFF. In DNA, the CDR3 is TGTGCCAGCAGCGAGGGACAGAATGAAAAACTGTTTTTT.

This sequence joins TRBV30 and TRBJ1-2; D is ambiguous. The CDR3 runs 14 residues. Germline CDR1 GTSNPN, CDR2 SVGIG (reference sequence). Trimming removed 3 bases from V and 4 bases from J, with 15 bases in between. The CDR3 coding sequence is TGTGCCTGGAGATCTCTAATAGCCGGCTATGGCTACACCTTC. Translation: CAWRSLIAGYGYTF.

V usage is TRBV4-3 and J usage is TRBJ1-2; D unresolved. V shed 1 base and J shed 0 bases, with 9 bases lying between them. This CDR3 region has 15 residues. Germline CDR1 is LGHNA and CDR2 is YSLEER. CDR3 region: CASSQVTFANYGYTF. The DNA for the CDR3 is TGCGCCAGCAGCCAAGTAACATTCGCTAACTATGGCTACACCTTC.

V is TRBV3-1 (or the pseudogene TRBV3-2) and J is TRBJ2-5, with 12 bases matching TRBD2. This CDR3 region has 16 residues. The J segment lost 1 base and the V segment lost 5 bases, leaving 5 bases of the junction unmatched. Germline CDR1 LGHDT, CDR2 YNNKEL (reference sequence). In DNA form, the CDR3 reads TGTGCCAGCAGCGCCCGACTAGCGGGGGCCCAAGAGACCCAGTACTTC. Protein product: CASSARLAGAQETQYF.

This chain links TRBV19 with TRBJ2-7; TRBD1 matches at 9 bases. Per germline, CDR1 LNHDA and CDR2 SQIVND (reference sequence). The length of the CDR3 is 14 residues. V dropped 6 bases and J dropped 4; count of bases not matched to a gene: 7. Here the CDR3 DNA reads TGTGCCAGTAGCCTACAGGGGGCATTGTACGAGCAGTACTTC. It specifies CASSLQGALYEQYF.

This chain links TRBV4-2 with TRBJ2-5, with D perhaps matching TRBD1 (6 bases). Trimming removed 1 base from V and 3 bases from J, with 9 bases in between. The CDR3 has 14 amino acids. From germline, CDR1 is LGHNA and CDR2 YNFKEQ. CDR3 loop: CASSQGGPEETQYF. CDR3 nucleotide sequence: TGTGCCAGCAGCCAAGGGGGGCCGGAAGAGACCCAGTACTTC.

This clone has a handful of counts. The chain employs TRBV3-1 (or the pseudogene TRBV3-2) and TRBJ1-5; 7 bases align to TRBD1. V dropped 4 bases and J dropped 1; count of bases not matched to a gene: 4. This CDR3 spans 15 amino acids. CDR1 is LGHDT, CDR2 YNNKEL, per germline (reference sequence). The CDR3 DNA sequence: TGTGCCAGCAGCCTAAACAGGGGAAGCAATCAGCCCCAGCATTTT. Amino acid sequence: CASSLNRGSNQPQHF.

The rearrangement uses TRBV24-1 and TRBJ2-2; D gene ambiguous. The V and J ends lost 5 bases and 8 bases respectively, with 11 bases between them. Germline CDR1 KGHDR, CDR2 SFDVKD. The CDR3 has 13 amino acids. CDR3 sequence: CATSAPSRGELFF. The CDR3 DNA reads TGTGCCACCAGTGCCCCCTCTAGGGGGGAGCTGTTTTTT.

This rearrangement joins TRBV28 to TRBJ2-3; 7 bases are shared with TRBD2. Trimming removed 5 bases from V and 0 bases from J; junction bases left unmatched: 8. The CDR3 has 16 amino acids. From germline, CDR1 is MDHEN and CDR2 SYDVKM. This CDR3 is CASSQGGHGSTDTQYF. CDR3 DNA: TGTGCCAGCAGTCAGGGAGGGCATGGCAGCACAGATACGCAGTATTTT.

This rearrangement joins TRBV5-1 to TRBJ1-3, with D possibly matching TRBD1 (6 bases). The V and J ends lost 2 bases and 4 bases respectively, with 13 bases between them. Per germline, CDR1 SGHRS and CDR2 YFSETQ. The CDR3 is made up of 15 amino acids. CDR3 region: CASSLNRVPGNTIYF. The CDR3 region has the DNA TGCGCCAGCAGCTTAAACAGGGTCCCAGGAAACACCATATATTTT.

The chain carries TRBV7-9 and TRBJ1-2; TRBD1 matches 7 bases. CDR1 is SEHNR, CDR2 FQNEAQ, per germline (reference sequence). With V trimmed by 3 bases and J by 6 bases, 4 bases remained unmatched. The CDR3 consists of 13 residues. CDR3: CASSLAQGNGYTF. For the CDR3, the DNA is TGTGCCAGCAGCTTGGCACAGGGGAATGGCTACACCTTC.